Detailed here is one TCR beta chain. CDR1 and CDR2 from the germline V gene are SGHRS and YFSETQ. V lost 1 base and J lost 5, with 6 bases in between. The CDR3 length is 12 residues. The data belong to a study of blood T cell repertoires in COVID-19. Study-level information: The United States, Italy and Spain supplied acute and convalescent COVID-19 samples.

Repertoires were generated with immunoSEQ multiplex PCR, while TCRdb's copy carries only in-frame clones and drops some. The sample consists of 270,000 or so clones, around 90% of them appearing once. The V call is TRBV5-1, the J call TRBJ1-1; a weak D match, TRBD1 (5 bases). This clonotype was obtained from a man aged 35 to 55 who had been exposed to COVID-19. Sequenced sample: PBMCs or T cells enriched from blood (not recorded which). The CDR3 reads CASSLSGTEAFF. In DNA, the CDR3 is TGCGCCAGCAGCTTGTCAGGGACTGAAGCTTTCTTT.